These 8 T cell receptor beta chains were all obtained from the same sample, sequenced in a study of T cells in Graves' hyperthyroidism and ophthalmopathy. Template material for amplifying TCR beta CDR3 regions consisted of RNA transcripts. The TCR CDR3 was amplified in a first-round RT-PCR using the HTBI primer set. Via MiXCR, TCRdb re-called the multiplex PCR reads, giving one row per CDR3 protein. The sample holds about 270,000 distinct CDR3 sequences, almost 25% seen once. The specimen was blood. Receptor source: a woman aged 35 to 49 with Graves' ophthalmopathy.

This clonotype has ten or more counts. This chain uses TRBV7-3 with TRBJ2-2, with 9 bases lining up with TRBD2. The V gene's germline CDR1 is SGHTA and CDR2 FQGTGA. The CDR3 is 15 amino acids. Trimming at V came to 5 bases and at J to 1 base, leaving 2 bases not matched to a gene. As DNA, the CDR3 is TGTGCCAGCAGCCCAGCGGGAGGGAACACCGGGGAGCTGTTTTTT. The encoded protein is CASSPAGGNTGELFF.

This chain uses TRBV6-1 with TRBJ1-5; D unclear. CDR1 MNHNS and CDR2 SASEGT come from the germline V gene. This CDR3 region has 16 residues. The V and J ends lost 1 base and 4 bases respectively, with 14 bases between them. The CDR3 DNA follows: TGTGCCAGCAGTGAAGAAATAGCAAGGGCGAATCAGCCCCAGCATTTT. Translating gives CASSEEIARANQPQHF.

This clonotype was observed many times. The CDR3 region is CASSSAQVDRPSYGYTF. CDR3 sequence (DNA): TGCGCCAGCAGCTCTGCCCAGGTGGACAGGCCGTCCTATGGCTACACCTTC. This sequence joins TRBV4-1 and TRBJ1-2, with 7 bases lining up with TRBD1. The CDR3 has 17 residues. V gave up 5 bases and J gave up 4 bases; unmatched junction bases: 16. Germline lookup yields CDR1 MGHRA and CDR2 YSYEKL.

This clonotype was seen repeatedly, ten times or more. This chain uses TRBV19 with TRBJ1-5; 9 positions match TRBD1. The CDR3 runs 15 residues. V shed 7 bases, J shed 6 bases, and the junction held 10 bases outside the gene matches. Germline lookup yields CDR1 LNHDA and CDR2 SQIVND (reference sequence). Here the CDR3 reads CASTTATGGIQPQHF. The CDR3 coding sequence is TGTGCCAGTACCACCGCCACAGGGGGCATTCAGCCCCAGCATTTT.

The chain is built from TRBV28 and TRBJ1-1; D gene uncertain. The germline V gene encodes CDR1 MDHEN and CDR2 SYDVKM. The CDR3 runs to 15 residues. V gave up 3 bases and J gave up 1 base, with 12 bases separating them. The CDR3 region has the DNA TGTGCCAGCAGTTTTTTAGGGAAGGGGAACACTGAAGCTTTCTTT. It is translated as CASSFLGKGNTEAFF. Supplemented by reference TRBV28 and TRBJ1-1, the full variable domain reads DVKVTQSSRYLVKRTGEKVFLECVQDMDHENMFWYRQDPGLGLRLIYFSYDVKMKEKGDIPEGYSVSREKKERFSLILESASTNQTSMYLCASSFLGKGNTEAFFGQGTRLTVV.

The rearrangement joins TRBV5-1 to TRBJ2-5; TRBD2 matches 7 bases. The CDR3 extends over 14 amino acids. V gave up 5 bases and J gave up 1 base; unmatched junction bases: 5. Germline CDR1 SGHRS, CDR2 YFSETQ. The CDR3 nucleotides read TGCGCCAGCAGGCTCCGGACTAGCCAAGAGACCCAGTACTTC. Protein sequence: CASRLRTSQETQYF.

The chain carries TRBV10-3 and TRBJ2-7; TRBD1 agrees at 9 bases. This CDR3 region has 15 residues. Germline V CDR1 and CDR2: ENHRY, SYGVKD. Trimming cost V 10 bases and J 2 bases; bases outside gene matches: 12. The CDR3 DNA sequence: TGTGCCACAGAGGCCCGGACAGGGGTGCCCTACGAGCAGTACTTC. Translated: CATEARTGVPYEQYF.

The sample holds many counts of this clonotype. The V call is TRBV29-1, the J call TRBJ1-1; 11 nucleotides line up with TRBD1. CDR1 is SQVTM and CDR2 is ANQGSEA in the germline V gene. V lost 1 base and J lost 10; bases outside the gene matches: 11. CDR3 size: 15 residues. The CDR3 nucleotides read TGCAGCGTTGAAGTTGGACAGGGGGCGGCTCGGGGAGCTTTCTTT. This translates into CSVEVGQGAARGAFF.